This entry concerns a single T cell receptor beta chain. No antigen is known for it. 13 Jbeta primers and 60 Vbeta primers were used for the PCR. TCRdb's table, derived via immunoSEQ multiplex PCR, lists solely in-frame clones and lacks some. This sample yields 130,000 or so clones, of which less than 80% are seen a single time; 5.5% to 7% belongs to the top ten. The data were obtained in a study of cytomegalovirus exposure and HLA in healthy donors. Trimming left V 3 bases short and J 6 bases short, with 15 bases between. The CDR3 consists of 15 residues. Germline V CDR1 and CDR2: SGHVS, FQNEAQ. Study observations and caveats: Analyses of presence and absence presupposed an approximately uniform sequencing depth across donors. Productive rates of about 87% or about 30% were seen for most TCR beta V segments in an earlier analysis. Later genetic work tied a missense DCLRE1C variant to beta-chain V and J trimming. Later analysis showed most CMV-associated TCR beta chains appearing HLA-restricted.

The specimen sequenced was PBMCs. This TCR was sampled from a man in his forties in good health and CMV-seropositive. This sequence joins TRBV7-8 and TRBJ2-4; D unresolved. Written as DNA, the CDR3 is TGTGCCAGCAGCTTTGACACGCAGGTGGGAAACATTCAGTACTTC. Translation: CASSFDTQVGNIQYF.